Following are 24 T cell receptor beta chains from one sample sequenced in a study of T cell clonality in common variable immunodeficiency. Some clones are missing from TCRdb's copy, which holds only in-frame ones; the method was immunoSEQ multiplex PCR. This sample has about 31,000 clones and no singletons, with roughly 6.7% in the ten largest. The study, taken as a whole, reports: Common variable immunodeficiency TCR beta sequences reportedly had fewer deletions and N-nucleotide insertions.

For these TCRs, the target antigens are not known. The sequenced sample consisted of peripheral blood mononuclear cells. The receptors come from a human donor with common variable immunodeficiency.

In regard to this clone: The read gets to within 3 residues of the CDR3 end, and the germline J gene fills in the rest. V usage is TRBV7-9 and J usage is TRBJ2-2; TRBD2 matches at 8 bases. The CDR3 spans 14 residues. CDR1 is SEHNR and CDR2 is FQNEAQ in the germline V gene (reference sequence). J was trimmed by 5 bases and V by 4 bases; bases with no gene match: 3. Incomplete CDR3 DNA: TGTGCCAGCAGCTCGACTAGCGTGACCGGGGAG. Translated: CASSSTSVTGE. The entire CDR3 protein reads CASSSTSVTGELFF.

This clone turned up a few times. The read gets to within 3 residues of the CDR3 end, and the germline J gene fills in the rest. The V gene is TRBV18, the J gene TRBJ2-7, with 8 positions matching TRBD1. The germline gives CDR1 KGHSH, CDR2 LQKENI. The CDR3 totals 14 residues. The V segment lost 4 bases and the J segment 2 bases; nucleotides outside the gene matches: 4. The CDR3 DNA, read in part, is TGTGCCAGCTCACAATCGGGACAGGCCTACGAG. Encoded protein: CASSQSGQAYE. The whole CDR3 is CASSQSGQAYEQYF.

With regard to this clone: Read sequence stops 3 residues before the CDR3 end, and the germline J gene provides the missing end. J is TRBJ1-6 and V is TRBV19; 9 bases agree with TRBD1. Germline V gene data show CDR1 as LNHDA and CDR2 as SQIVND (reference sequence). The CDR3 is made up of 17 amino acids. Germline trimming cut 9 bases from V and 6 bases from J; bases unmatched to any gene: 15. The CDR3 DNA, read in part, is TGTGCCAGCCGACGGAGGACAGGGGAAGTCGGTAATTCACCC. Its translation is CASRRRTGEVGNSP. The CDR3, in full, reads CASRRRTGEVGNSPLHF.

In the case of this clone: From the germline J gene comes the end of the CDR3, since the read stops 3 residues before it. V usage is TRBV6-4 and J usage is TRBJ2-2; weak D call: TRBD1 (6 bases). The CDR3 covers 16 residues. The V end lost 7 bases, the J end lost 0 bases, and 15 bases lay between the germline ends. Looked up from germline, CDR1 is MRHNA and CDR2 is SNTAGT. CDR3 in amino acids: CASKDRSASNTGELFF. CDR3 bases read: TGTGCCAGCAAAGACAGGAGCGCGTCGAACACCGGGGAG.

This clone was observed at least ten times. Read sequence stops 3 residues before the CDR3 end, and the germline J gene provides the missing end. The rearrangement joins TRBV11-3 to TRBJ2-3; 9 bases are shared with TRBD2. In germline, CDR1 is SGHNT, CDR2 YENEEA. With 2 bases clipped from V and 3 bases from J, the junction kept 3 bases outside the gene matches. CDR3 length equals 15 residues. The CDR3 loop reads CASSLRAGGTDTQYF. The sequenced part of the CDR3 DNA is TGTGCCAGCAGCTTAAGAGCGGGAGGTACAGATACG.

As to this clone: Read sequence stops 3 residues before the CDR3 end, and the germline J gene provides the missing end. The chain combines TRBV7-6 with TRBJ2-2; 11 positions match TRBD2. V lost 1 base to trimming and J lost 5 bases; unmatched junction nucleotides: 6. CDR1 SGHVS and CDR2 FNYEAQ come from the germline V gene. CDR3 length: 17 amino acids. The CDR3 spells CASSLGRTSGSTGELFF. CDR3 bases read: TGTGCCAGCAGCTTAGGAAGAACTAGCGGGAGTACCGGGGAG.

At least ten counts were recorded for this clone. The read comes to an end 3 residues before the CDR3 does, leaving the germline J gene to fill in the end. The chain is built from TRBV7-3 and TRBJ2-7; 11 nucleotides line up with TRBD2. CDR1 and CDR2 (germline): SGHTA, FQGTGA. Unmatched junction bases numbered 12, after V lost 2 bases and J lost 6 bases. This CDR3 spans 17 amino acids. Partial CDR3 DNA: TGTGCCAGCAGCTTAGATACACTAGCGGGAGAAAGAGGCGAG. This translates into CASSLDTLAGERGE. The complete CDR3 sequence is CASSLDTLAGERGEQYF.

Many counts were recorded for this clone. The DNA read from the CDR3 is TGTGCCAGCAGTTTAGGTAGTCGCACAGATACG. It is translated as CASSLGSRTDT. The full CDR3 sequence reads CASSLGSRTDTQYF. V usage is TRBV28 and J usage is TRBJ2-3; D unclear. The missing CDR3 end, 3 residues past where the read stops, is filled in from the germline J gene. The CDR3 consists of 14 residues. The germline CDR1 and CDR2 sequences are MDHEN and SYDVKM. Between the trimmed V and J ends, which lost 2 bases and 1 base, there was a span of 7 bases.

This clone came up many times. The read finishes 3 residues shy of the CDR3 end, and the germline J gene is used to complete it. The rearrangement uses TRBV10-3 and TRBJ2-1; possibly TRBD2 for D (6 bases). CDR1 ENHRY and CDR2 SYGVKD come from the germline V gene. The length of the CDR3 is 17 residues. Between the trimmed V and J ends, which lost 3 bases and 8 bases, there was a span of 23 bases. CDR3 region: CAISDLLRGSGGDEQFF. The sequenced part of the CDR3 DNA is TGTGCCATCAGTGACCTCCTACGCGGGTCTGGCGGGGATGAG.

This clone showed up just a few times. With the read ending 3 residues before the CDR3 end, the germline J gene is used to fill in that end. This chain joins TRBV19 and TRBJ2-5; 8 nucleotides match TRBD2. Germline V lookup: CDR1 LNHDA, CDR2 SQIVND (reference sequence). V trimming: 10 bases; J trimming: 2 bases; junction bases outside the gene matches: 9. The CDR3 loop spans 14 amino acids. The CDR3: CATAHSGAQETQYF. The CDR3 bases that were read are TGTGCCACAGCCCATAGCGGGGCACAAGAGACC.

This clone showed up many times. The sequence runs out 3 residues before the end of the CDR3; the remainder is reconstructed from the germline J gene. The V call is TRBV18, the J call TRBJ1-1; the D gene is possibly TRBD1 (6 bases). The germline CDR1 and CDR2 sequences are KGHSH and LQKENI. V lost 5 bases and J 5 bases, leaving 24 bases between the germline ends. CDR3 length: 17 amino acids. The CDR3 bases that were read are TGTGCCAGCTCATCGTCTAACCTACAGGGACGTAGTACTGAA. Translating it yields CASSSSNLQGRSTE. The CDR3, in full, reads CASSSSNLQGRSTEAFF.

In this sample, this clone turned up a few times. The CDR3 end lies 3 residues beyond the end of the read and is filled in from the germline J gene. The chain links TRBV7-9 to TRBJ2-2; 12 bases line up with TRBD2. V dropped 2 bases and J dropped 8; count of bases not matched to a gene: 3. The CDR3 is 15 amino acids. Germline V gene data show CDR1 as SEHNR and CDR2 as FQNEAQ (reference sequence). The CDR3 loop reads CASSLRTSGIGELFF. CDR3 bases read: TGTGCCAGCAGCTTACGGACTAGCGGGATAGGGGAG.

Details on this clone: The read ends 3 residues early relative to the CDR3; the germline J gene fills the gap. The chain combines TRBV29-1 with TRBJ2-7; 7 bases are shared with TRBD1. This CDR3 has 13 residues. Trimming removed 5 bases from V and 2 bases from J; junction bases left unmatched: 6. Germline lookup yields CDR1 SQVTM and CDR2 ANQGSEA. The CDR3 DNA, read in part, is TGCAGCGTTCGTGCGACAGGGCCCTACGAG. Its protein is CSVRATGPYE. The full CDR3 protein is CSVRATGPYEQYF.

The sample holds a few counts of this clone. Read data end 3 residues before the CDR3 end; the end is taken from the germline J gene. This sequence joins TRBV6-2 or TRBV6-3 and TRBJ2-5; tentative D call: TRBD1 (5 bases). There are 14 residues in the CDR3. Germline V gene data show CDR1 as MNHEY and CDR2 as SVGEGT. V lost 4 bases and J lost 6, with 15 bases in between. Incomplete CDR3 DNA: TGTGCCAGCAGTTCCCTGGGGCCGTATAAGACC. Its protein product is CASSSLGPYKT. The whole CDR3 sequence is CASSSLGPYKTQYF.

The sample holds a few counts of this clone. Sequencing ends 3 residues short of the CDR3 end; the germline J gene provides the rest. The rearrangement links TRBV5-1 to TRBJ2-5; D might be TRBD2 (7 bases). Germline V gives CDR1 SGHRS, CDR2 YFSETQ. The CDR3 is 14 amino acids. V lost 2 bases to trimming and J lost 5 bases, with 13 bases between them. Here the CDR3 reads CASSFSGGRETQYF. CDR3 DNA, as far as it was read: TGCGCCAGCAGCTTTTCCGGGGGGCGGGAGACC.

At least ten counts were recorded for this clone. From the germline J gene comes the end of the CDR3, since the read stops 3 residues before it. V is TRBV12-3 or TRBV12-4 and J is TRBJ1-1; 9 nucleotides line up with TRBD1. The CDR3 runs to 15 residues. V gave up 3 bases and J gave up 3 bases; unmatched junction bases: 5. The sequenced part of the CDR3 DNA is TGTGCCAGCAGTTTGTGGGGACAGGGTTACACTGAA. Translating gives CASSLWGQGYTE. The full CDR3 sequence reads CASSLWGQGYTEAFF.

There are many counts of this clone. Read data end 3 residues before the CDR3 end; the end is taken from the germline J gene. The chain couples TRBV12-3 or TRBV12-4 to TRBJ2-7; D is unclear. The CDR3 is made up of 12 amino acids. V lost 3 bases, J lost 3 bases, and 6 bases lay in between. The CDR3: CASSFDSYEQYF. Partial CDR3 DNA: TGTGCCAGCAGTTTTGATAGCTACGAG.

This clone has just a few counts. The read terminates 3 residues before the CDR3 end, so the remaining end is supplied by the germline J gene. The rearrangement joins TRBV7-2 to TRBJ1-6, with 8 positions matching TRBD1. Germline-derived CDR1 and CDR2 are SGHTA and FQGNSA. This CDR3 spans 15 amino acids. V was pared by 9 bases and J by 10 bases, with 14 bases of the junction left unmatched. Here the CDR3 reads CASSPRTGRRSPLHF. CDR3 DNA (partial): TGTGCCAGTAGTCCCAGGACAGGGCGTAGATCACCC.

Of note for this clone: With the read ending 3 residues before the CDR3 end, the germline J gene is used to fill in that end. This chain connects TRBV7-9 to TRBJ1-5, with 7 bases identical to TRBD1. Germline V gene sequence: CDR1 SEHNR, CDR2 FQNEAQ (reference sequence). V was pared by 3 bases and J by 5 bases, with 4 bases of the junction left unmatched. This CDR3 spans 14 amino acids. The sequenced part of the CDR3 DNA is TGTGCCAGCAGCTTCGACAGGGCTGATCAGCCC. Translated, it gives CASSFDRADQP. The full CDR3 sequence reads CASSFDRADQPQHF.

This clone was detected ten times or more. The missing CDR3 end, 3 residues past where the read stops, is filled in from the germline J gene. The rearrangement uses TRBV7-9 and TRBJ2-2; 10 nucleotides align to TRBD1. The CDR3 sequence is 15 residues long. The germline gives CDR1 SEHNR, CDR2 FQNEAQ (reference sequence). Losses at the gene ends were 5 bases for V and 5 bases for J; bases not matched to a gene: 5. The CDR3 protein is CASSPTGGETGELFF. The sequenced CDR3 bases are TGTGCCAGCAGCCCGACAGGGGGCGAGACCGGGGAG.

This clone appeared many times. The CDR3 sequence: CASSLTGHSYEQYF. The sequenced CDR3 bases are TGTGCCAGCAGTTTAACAGGACATTCCTACGAG. The chain couples TRBV27 to TRBJ2-7, with D possibly TRBD1 on 5 matching bases. The read is 3 residues too short to cover the CDR3 end, so that end is filled in from the germline J gene. The CDR3 runs 14 residues. Per germline, CDR1 MNHEY and CDR2 SMNVEV (reference sequence). The germline V and J ends were trimmed by 2 bases and 1 base, with 9 bases remaining between them.

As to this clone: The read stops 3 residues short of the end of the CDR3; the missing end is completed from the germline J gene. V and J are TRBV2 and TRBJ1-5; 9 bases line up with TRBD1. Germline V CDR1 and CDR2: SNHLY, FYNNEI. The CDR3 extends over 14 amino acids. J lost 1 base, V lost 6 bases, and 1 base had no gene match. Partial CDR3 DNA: TGTGCCAGCAGAGGGACAGGGAGCAATCAGCCC. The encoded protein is CASRGTGSNQP. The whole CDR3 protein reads CASRGTGSNQPQHF.

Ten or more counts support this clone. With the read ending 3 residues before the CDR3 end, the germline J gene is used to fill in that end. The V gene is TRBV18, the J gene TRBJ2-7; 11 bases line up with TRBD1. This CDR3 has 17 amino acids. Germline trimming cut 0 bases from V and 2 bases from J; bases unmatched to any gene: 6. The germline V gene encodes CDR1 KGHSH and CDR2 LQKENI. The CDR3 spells CASSPPIRDRGTYEQYF. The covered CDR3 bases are TGTGCCAGCTCACCACCTATACGGGACAGGGGGACCTACGAG.

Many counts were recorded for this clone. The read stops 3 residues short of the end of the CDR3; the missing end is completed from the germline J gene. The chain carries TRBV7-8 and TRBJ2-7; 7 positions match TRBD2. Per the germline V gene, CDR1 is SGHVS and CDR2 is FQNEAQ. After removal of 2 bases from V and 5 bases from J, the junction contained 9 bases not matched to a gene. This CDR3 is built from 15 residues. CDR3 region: CASSLMGGGSHEQYF. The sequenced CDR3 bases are TGTGCCAGCAGCTTAATGGGGGGGGGAAGCCACGAG.